This T cell receptor beta chain originates from a study of blood T cell repertoires in COVID-19. Unmatched junction bases numbered 8, after V lost 5 bases and J lost 5 bases. Germline V gene lookup returns CDR1 SGHAT and CDR2 FQNNGV. The CDR3 has 14 amino acids. Using immunoSEQ multiplex PCR, the repertoire was profiled, and TCRdb retains in-frame clones only, with some absent. The top ten clones hold approximately 14% of a sample with approximately 34,000 clones, approximately 80% of them seen once. The receptor's source is a woman between 65 and 79 years old with acute or convalescent COVID-19. The sequenced material came from peripheral blood. The chain links TRBV11-2 to TRBJ1-1; 7 bases agree with TRBD1. CDR3 nucleotides: TGTGCCAGCAGCATCCGACGGGACAGTACTGAAGCTTTCTTT. Translation: CASSIRRDSTEAFF.